The 32 T cell receptor beta chains given below trace back to one sample, sequenced in a study of blood T cell repertoires in COVID-19. Produced via immunoSEQ multiplex PCR; TCRdb's table is partial and in-frame only. The sample shows some 220,000 clones, approximately 83% of them seen only once. The sample taken for sequencing was peripheral blood. The source is a woman in her twenties or thirties with COVID-19, enrolled during active disease.

This clone occurred once. The V gene is TRBV19, the J gene TRBJ1-5; D may be TRBD1 (6 bases). Germline V gene sequence: CDR1 LNHDA, CDR2 SQIVND (reference sequence). The CDR3 loop spans 15 amino acids. The germline V and J ends were trimmed by 3 bases and 3 bases, with 12 bases remaining between them. Written as DNA, the CDR3 is TGTGCCAGTAGTATGGGGGCAGGGATCAATCAGCCCCAGCATTTT. Translated, it gives CASSMGAGINQPQHF.

The rearrangement joins TRBV7-9 to TRBJ2-1; D remains unclear. Germline V gene sequence: CDR1 SEHNR, CDR2 FQNEAQ (reference sequence). V lost 5 bases to trimming and J lost 8 bases, with 7 bases between them. CDR3 length: 11 amino acids. The CDR3 nucleotides read TGTGCCAGCAGCCCCTATTATGAGCAGTTCTTC. Its translation is CASSPYYEQFF.

The chain is built from TRBV19 and TRBJ1-1; TRBD1 is a possible D gene (5 bases). V lost 0 bases to trimming and J lost 2 bases, with 7 bases between them. There are 14 residues in the CDR3. Per the germline V gene, CDR1 is LNHDA and CDR2 is SQIVND (reference sequence). The CDR3 DNA reads TGTGCCAGTAGTATAGAGGGACTCAACACTGAAGCTTTCTTT. It specifies CASSIEGLNTEAFF.

V and J are TRBV6-2 or TRBV6-3 and TRBJ1-2; no clear D. The germline gives CDR1 MNHEY, CDR2 SVGEGT. Trimming removed 4 bases at V and 5 bases at J, with 11 bases between. The CDR3 loop spans 13 amino acids. CDR3 sequence reads: CASSFRDSYGYTF. The CDR3, as DNA: TGTGCCAGCAGTTTCCGGGATTCTTATGGCTACACCTTC.

The chain carries TRBV2 and TRBJ1-3; D gene unclear. The germline V gene encodes CDR1 SNHLY and CDR2 FYNNEI. The CDR3 runs to 16 residues. Between the trimmed V and J ends, which lost 4 bases and 0 bases, there was a span of 13 bases. As DNA, the CDR3 is TGTGCCAGCAGTGTAGAGGAACTGAGCTCTGGAAACACCATATATTTT. This sequence encodes CASSVEELSSGNTIYF.

This clone has only a few counts. The chain is built from TRBV7-2 and TRBJ1-6; 8 nucleotides match TRBD1. J gave up 9 bases and V 1 base, and 11 bases lay outside the gene matches. The CDR3 sequence is 17 residues long. Looked up from germline, CDR1 is SGHTA and CDR2 is FQGNSA. CDR3 sequence reads: CASSLEGQVYDSSPLHF. The CDR3 nucleotides are TGTGCCAGCAGCTTAGAGGGACAGGTTTACGATAGTTCACCCCTCCACTTT.

The V and J genes are TRBV11-2 and TRBJ2-1; 7 positions agree with TRBD2. Per the germline V gene, CDR1 is SGHAT and CDR2 is FQNNGV. V was clipped by 1 base and J by 2 bases; unmatched bases: 5. The CDR3 runs to 16 residues. CDR3 coding DNA: TGTGCCAGCAGCTTAGGCGCTCTAGCGGCCTACAATGAGCAGTTCTTC. Translation: CASSLGALAAYNEQFF.

The V and J genes are TRBV6-5 and TRBJ2-5; 8 bases are a match to TRBD1. This CDR3 has 14 residues. Germline CDR1 MNHEY, CDR2 SVGAGI. J lost 4 bases, V lost 6 bases, and 7 bases had no gene match. The CDR3 protein is CASSLDRGGETQYF. CDR3 sequence (DNA): TGTGCCAGCAGCCTCGACAGGGGAGGAGAGACCCAGTACTTC.

The V call is TRBV9, the J call TRBJ1-1; TRBD1 aligns across 7 bases. CDR3 length equals 15 residues. Germline V gives CDR1 SGDLS, CDR2 YYNGEE. The V segment lost 1 base and the J segment 4 bases; nucleotides outside the gene matches: 7. CDR3 loop: CASSVYPGGFTEAFF. The CDR3 DNA reads TGTGCCAGCAGCGTATATCCAGGGGGTTTCACTGAAGCTTTCTTT.

The chain links TRBV15 to TRBJ2-1; 10 nucleotides match TRBD2. The J segment lost 4 bases and the V segment lost 1 base, leaving 4 bases of the junction unmatched. The CDR3 spans 16 residues. Germline CDR1 is LNHNV and CDR2 is YYDKDF (reference sequence). Here the CDR3 DNA reads TGTGCCACCAGCAGAGGGACTAGCGGAAGATACAATGAGCAGTTCTTC. This sequence encodes CATSRGTSGRYNEQFF.

The chain recombines TRBV7-2 with TRBJ1-5; TRBD1 is a possible D gene (6 bases). Germline lookup yields CDR1 SGHTA and CDR2 FQGNSA. Trimming removed 1 base from V and 1 base from J, with 8 bases in between. CDR3 size: 15 residues. Written as DNA, the CDR3 is TGTGCCAGCAGCTTAGGAGGGACAAGCAATCAGCCCCAGCATTTT. Encoded protein: CASSLGGTSNQPQHF.

The J gene is TRBJ1-1, the V gene TRBV2; D perhaps matches TRBD1 (5 bases). Trimming left V 8 bases short and J 4 bases short, with 14 bases between. CDR1 SNHLY and CDR2 FYNNEI come from the germline V gene. The CDR3 is made up of 13 amino acids. In DNA form, the CDR3 reads TGTGCCAGCGGGGGGGAAGGGACCACTGAAGCTTTCTTT. This translates into CASGGEGTTEAFF.

J is TRBJ2-2 and V is TRBV19, with 8 bases identical to TRBD1. This CDR3 is 14 amino acids long. V was clipped by 10 bases and J by 5 bases; unmatched bases: 9. Germline lookup yields CDR1 LNHDA and CDR2 SQIVND (reference sequence). For the CDR3, the DNA is TGTGCCACTCAGACAGGGGCAGGGACCGGGGAGCTGTTTTTT. It translates to CATQTGAGTGELFF.

The chain employs TRBV27 and TRBJ2-1; D perhaps matches TRBD2 (6 bases). V lost 6 bases to trimming and J lost 7 bases, with 19 bases between them. Germline V lookup: CDR1 MNHEY, CDR2 SMNVEV (reference sequence). The CDR3 runs 15 residues. Here the CDR3 DNA reads TGTGCCAGCAGCCTCTTTGGGGGACTGTTAAATGAGCAGTTCTTC. The encoded protein is CASSLFGGLLNEQFF.

The genes are TRBV5-1 and TRBJ1-1; D unresolved. CDR3 size: 13 residues. In germline, CDR1 is SGHRS, CDR2 YFSETQ. Trimming shortened V by 0 bases and J by 10 bases, and 13 bases separated the two germline ends. The CDR3 DNA reads TGCGCCAGCAGCTTGGCCGGGAATGAGGGAGCTTTCTTT. This gives the protein CASSLAGNEGAFF.

The chain carries TRBV5-4 and TRBJ2-7; a possible D gene is TRBD1 (6 bases). In germline, CDR1 is SGHNT, CDR2 YYREEE (reference sequence). Trimming shortened V by 0 bases and J by 4 bases, and 14 bases separated the two germline ends. This CDR3 has 15 residues. The CDR3 bases are TGTGCCAGCAGCTTGGCTCAGGGGACGAGATACGAGCAGTACTTC. Encoded protein: CASSLAQGTRYEQYF.

This clone was detected a few times. V is TRBV7-9 and J is TRBJ2-7; no firm D call. The germline CDR1 and CDR2 sequences are SEHNR and FQNEAQ (reference sequence). The CDR3 covers 13 residues. V was trimmed by 1 base and J by 4 bases, leaving 8 bases between them. CDR3 bases: TGTGCCAGCAGCTTAGGCCCTAGGTACGAGCAGTACTTC. Amino acids: CASSLGPRYEQYF.

The chain uses TRBV7-9 and TRBJ1-6, with TRBD1 matching over 9 bases. V shed 5 bases and J 7 bases; nucleotides not matched to a gene: 9. Germline CDR1 reads SEHNR; CDR2 reads FQNEAQ (reference sequence). The CDR3 is 16 amino acids. The CDR3 DNA reads TGTGCCAGCAGCGGTAGGACAGGGGAGGTCAATTCACCCCTCCACTTT. Translating gives CASSGRTGEVNSPLHF.

The chain joins TRBV2 to TRBJ1-5; the D gene is possibly TRBD1 (5 bases). The germline gives CDR1 SNHLY, CDR2 FYNNEI. This CDR3 is built from 13 residues. Trimming removed 5 bases at V and 5 bases at J, with 10 bases between. The CDR3 here is CASSKGQDQPQHF. In nucleotides, the CDR3 is TGTGCCAGCAGTAAAGGACAAGATCAGCCCCAGCATTTT.

The chain has TRBV28 and TRBJ1-5, with D unresolved. The CDR3 spans 12 residues. The V end was cut by 5 bases, the J end by 7 bases, with 9 bases between. The germline V gene has CDR1 MDHEN and CDR2 SYDVKM. CDR3 protein: CASSHLGQPQHF. The CDR3 DNA reads as TGTGCCAGCAGTCATCTAGGACAGCCCCAGCATTTT.

This clone was seen repeatedly, ten times or more. This chain uses TRBV30 with TRBJ1-1; D not resolved. The germline V gene has CDR1 GTSNPN and CDR2 SVGIG (reference sequence). CDR3 size: 15 residues. Between the trimmed V and J ends, which lost 1 base and 8 bases, there was a span of 20 bases. This CDR3 is CAWSGNPGSPTEAFF. The CDR3 DNA follows: TGTGCCTGGAGTGGGAATCCGGGTTCACCCACCGAAGCTTTCTTT.

The V and J genes are TRBV4-3 and TRBJ2-5; D not certain. Trimming stripped 0 bases from V and 0 bases from J, with 5 bases between. CDR1 is LGHNA and CDR2 is YSLEER in the germline V gene. CDR3 length: 14 residues. This chain's CDR3 is CASSQDLYQETQYF. The DNA of the CDR3 is TGCGCCAGCAGCCAAGATCTGTACCAAGAGACCCAGTACTTC.

V gene TRBV11-2 combines with J gene TRBJ2-5; 15 bases fit TRBD2. With V trimmed by 4 bases and J by 6 bases, 12 bases remained unmatched. Germline loops: CDR1 SGHAT, CDR2 FQNNGV. The CDR3 contains 18 residues. For the CDR3, the DNA is TGTGCCAGCAGCTCCCCCGGACTAGCGGGAGGGTCGGTACAGACCCAGTACTTC. As protein: CASSSPGLAGGSVQTQYF.

This chain links TRBV7-9 with TRBJ1-6; D perhaps matches TRBD1 (6 bases). V shed 5 bases and J shed 8 bases, with 16 bases lying between them. The CDR3 is 15 residues long. CDR1 is SEHNR, CDR2 FQNEAQ, per germline (reference sequence). The DNA of the CDR3 is TGTGCCAGCAGCCCCCTGGGGGGGCCCCATTCACCCCTCCACTTT. Translating it yields CASSPLGGPHSPLHF. The variable domain in full, with the rest retrieved from reference TRBV7-9 and TRBJ1-6, is DTGVSQNPRHKITKRGQNVTFRCDPISEHNRLYWYRQTLGQGPEFLTYFQNEAQLEKSRLLSDRFSAERPKGSFSTLEIQRTEQGDSAMYLCASSPLGGPHSPLHFGNGTRLTVT.

Here the CDR3 reads CASSPLAGESEQYF. The CDR3, as DNA: TGTGCCAGCTCACCTCTGGCGGGAGAGAGCGAGCAGTACTTC. This chain joins TRBV18 and TRBJ2-7, with 7 bases identical to TRBD2. J gave up 6 bases and V 3 bases, and 8 bases lay outside the gene matches. Germline CDR1 reads KGHSH; CDR2 reads LQKENI. The CDR3 covers 14 residues.

There are a few counts of this clone. This sequence joins TRBV27 and TRBJ1-5, with TRBD1 matching 7 bases. Germline CDR1 reads MNHEY; CDR2 reads SMNVEV (reference sequence). This CDR3 is 15 amino acids long. The V and J ends lost 0 bases and 5 bases, in that order; junction bases with no gene match: 4. CDR3 nucleotides: TGTGCCAGCAGTTTATCTGGCCAGGGGGATCAGCCCCAGCATTTT. Its protein product is CASSLSGQGDQPQHF.

J is TRBJ1-4 and V is TRBV9, with a weak D call TRBD1 (6 bases). Germline loops: CDR1 SGDLS, CDR2 YYNGEE. The CDR3 spans 14 residues. Trimming left V 3 bases short and J 8 bases short, with 14 bases between. CDR3 DNA sequence: TGTGCCAGCAGCGCAACCTACAGGGACGAAAAACTGTTTTTT. It specifies CASSATYRDEKLFF.

CDR3 nucleotides: TGTGCCAGCAGTCCTAGGACTAGCTTCGAGCAGTACTTC. As protein: CASSPRTSFEQYF. The chain joins TRBV7-9 to TRBJ2-7, with 8 nucleotides matching TRBD2. The J segment lost 6 bases and the V segment lost 6 bases, leaving 7 bases of the junction unmatched. The CDR3 extends over 13 amino acids. Germline V lookup: CDR1 SEHNR, CDR2 FQNEAQ (reference sequence).

V gene TRBV19 combines with J gene TRBJ1-2, with 7 bases identical to TRBD1. The CDR3 is 16 residues long. Per germline, CDR1 LNHDA and CDR2 SQIVND (reference sequence). V trimming: 1 base; J trimming: 4 bases; junction bases outside the gene matches: 9. The CDR3 spells CASSIGGTAFGYGYTF. The CDR3 nucleotides are TGTGCCAGTAGTATAGGGGGGACAGCCTTTGGCTATGGCTACACCTTC.

The rearrangement uses TRBV11-2 and TRBJ1-1; D is uncertain. CDR3 length equals 15 residues. V was pared by 0 bases and J by 1 base, with 9 bases between. Per germline, CDR1 SGHAT and CDR2 FQNNGV. The CDR3 region is CASSLDGGANTEAFF. CDR3 DNA: TGTGCCAGCAGCTTAGATGGAGGAGCGAACACTGAAGCTTTCTTT.

The chain has TRBV7-2 and TRBJ1-4, with a tentative D call TRBD1 (5 bases). The germline V and J ends were trimmed by 5 bases and 6 bases, with 13 bases remaining between them. The V gene's germline CDR1 is SGHTA and CDR2 FQGNSA. There are 14 residues in the CDR3. CDR3 loop: CASSPGGGDEKLFF. CDR3 bases: TGTGCCAGCAGCCCCGGGGGAGGGGATGAAAAACTGTTTTTT.

This chain connects TRBV28 to TRBJ2-5; tentatively, D is TRBD1 (5 bases). Trimming took off 6 bases at V and 3 bases at J, with 14 bases between the two ends. CDR1 MDHEN and CDR2 SYDVKM come from the germline V gene. CDR3 length: 14 amino acids. The CDR3 loop reads CASSQTRQKETQYF. CDR3 in DNA: TGTGCCAGCAGCCAAACCCGACAGAAAGAGACCCAGTACTTC.